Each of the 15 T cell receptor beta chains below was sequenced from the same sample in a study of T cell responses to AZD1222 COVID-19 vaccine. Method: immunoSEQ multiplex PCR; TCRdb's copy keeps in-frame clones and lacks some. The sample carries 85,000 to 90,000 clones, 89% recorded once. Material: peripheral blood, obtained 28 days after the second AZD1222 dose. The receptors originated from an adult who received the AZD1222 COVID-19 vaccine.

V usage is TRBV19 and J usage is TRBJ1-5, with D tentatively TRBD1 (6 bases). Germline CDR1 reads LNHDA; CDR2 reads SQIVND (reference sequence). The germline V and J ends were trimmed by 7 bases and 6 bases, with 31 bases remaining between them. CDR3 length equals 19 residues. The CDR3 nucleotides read TGTGCCAGTATTATTCCTGCCAGGGGAAACCTCAGGGTCCCTCAGCCCCAGCATTTT. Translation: CASIIPARGNLRVPQPQHF.

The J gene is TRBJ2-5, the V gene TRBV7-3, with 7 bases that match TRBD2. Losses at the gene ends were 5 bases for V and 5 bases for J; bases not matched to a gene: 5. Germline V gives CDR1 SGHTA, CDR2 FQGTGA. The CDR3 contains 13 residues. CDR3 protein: CASSKRDRETQYF. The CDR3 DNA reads TGTGCCAGCAGCAAGCGGGACCGTGAGACCCAGTACTTC.

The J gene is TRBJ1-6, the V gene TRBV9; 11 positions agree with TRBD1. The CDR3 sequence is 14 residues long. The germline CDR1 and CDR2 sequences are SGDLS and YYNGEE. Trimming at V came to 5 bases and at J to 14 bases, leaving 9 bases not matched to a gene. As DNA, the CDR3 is TGTGCCAGCAGTGAGGGACAGGGGGGTTTGGCCCTCCACTTT. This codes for CASSEGQGGLALHF.

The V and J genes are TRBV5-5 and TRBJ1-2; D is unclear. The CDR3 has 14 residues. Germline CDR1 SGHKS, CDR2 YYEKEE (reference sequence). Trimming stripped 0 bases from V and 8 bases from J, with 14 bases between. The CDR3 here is CASSLVDFSRGYTF. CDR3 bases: TGTGCCAGCAGCTTGGTGGACTTTTCACGCGGCTACACCTTC.

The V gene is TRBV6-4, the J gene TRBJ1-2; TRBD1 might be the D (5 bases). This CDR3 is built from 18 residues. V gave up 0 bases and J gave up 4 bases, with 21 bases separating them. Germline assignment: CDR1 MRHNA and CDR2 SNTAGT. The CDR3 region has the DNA TGTGCCAGCAGTGACTCATCAGGGTGGGGTCGTTCTTTCTATGGCTACACCTTC. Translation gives CASSDSSGWGRSFYGYTF.

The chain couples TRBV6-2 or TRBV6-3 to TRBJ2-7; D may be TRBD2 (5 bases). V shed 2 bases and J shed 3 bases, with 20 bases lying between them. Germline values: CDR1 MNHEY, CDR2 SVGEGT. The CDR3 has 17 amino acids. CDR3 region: CASSYQEVRYEGYEQYF. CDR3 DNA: TGTGCCAGCAGTTACCAGGAGGTTAGGTACGAAGGCTACGAGCAGTACTTC.

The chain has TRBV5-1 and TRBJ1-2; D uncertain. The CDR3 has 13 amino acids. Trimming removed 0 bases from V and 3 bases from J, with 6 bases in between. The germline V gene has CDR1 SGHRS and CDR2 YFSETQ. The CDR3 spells CASSLDNDYGYTF. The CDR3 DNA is TGCGCCAGCAGCTTGGACAACGACTATGGCTACACCTTC. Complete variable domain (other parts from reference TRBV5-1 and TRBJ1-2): KAGVTQTPRYLIKTRGQQVTLSCSPISGHRSVSWYQQTPGQGLQFLFEYFSETQRNKGNFPGRFSGRQFSNSRSEMNVSTLELGDSALYLCASSLDNDYGYTFGSGTRLTVV.

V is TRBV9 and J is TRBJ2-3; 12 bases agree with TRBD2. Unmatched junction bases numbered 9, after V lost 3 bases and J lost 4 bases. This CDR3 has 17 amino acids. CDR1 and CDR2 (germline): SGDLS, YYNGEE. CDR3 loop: CASSERATSGGADTQYF. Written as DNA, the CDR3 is TGTGCCAGCAGCGAGAGAGCGACTAGCGGGGGAGCAGATACGCAGTATTTT. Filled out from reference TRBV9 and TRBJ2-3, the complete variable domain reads DSGVTQTPKHLITATGQRVTLRCSPRSGDLSVYWYQQSLDQGLQFLIQYYNGEERAKGNILERFSAQQFPDLHSELNLSSLELGDSALYFCASSERATSGGADTQYFGPGTRLTVL.

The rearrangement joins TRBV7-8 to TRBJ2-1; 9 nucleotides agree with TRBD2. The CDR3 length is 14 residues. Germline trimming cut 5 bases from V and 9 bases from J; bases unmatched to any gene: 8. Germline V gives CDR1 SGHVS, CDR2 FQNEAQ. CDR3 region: CASSKLGLASEQFF. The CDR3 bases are TGTGCCAGCAGCAAGCTAGGACTAGCGAGTGAGCAGTTCTTC. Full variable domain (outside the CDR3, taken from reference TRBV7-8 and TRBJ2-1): GAGVSQSPRYKVAKRGQDVALRCDPISGHVSLFWYQQALGQGPEFLTYFQNEAQLDKSGLPSDRFFAERPEGSVSTLKIQRTQQEDSAVYLCASSKLGLASEQFFGPGTRLTVL.

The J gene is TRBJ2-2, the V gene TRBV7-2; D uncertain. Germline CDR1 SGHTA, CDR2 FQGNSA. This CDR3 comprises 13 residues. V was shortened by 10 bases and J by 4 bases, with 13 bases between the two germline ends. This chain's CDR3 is CATREDPTGELFF. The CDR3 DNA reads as TGTGCCACCAGAGAGGATCCCACCGGGGAGCTGTTTTTT.

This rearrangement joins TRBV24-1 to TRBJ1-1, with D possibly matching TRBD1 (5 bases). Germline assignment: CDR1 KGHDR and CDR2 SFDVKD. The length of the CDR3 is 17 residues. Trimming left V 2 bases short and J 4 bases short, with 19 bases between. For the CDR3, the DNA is TGTGCCACCAGTGATTCCAGGGTGGGCACTGGTTTCACTGAAGCTTTCTTT. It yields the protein CATSDSRVGTGFTEAFF.

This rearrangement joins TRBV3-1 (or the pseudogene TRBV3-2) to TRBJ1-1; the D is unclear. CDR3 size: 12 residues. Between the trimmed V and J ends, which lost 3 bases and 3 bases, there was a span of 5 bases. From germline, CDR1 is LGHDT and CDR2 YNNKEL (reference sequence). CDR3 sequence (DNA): TGTGCCAGCAGCCATGTGTACACTGAAGCTTTCTTT. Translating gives CASSHVYTEAFF.

In DNA form, the CDR3 reads TGCGCCAGCAGTTCAGGGAGTAGCGAGACCCAGTACTTC. Protein sequence: CASSSGSSETQYF. The genes are TRBV5-1 and TRBJ2-5, with D perhaps given as TRBD1 or TRBD2 (5 bases each). Germline V gene lookup returns CDR1 SGHRS and CDR2 YFSETQ. With 5 bases removed from V and 5 bases from J, the gap between germline ends came to 13 bases. This CDR3 contains 13 residues.

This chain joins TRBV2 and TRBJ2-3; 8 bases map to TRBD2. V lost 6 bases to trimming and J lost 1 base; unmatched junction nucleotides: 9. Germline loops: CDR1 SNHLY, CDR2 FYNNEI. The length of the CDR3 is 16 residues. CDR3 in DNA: TGTGCCAGCAGCCTGACTAGCGATAAACGCACAGATACGCAGTATTTT. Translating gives CASSLTSDKRTDTQYF.

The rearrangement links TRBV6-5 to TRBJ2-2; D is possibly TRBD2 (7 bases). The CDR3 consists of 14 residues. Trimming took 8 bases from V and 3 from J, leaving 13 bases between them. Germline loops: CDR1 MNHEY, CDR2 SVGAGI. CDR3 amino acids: CASSGGGHTGELFF. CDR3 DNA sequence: TGTGCCAGCTCGGGCGGGGGCCACACCGGGGAGCTGTTTTTT.